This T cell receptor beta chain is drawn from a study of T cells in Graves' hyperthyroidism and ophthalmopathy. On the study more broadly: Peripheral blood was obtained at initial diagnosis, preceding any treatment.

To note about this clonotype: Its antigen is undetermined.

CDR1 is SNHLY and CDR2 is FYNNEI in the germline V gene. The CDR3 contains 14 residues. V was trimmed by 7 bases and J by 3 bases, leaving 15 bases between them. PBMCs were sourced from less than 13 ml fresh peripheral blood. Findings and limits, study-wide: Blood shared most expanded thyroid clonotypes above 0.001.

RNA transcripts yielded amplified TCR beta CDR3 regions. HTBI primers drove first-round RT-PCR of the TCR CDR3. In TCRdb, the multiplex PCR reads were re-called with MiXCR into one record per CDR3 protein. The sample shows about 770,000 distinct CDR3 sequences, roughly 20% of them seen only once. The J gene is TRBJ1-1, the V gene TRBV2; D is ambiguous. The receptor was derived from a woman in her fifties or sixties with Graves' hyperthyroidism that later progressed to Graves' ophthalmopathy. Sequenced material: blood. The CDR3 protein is CASNPAAGDTEAFF. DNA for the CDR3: TGTGCCAGCAACCCGGCGGCCGGGGACACTGAAGCTTTCTTT.